This record covers a single TCR beta chain. Its antigen is still unknown. This entry is derived from a study of blood T cells in healthy people across ages. Notes on the study in general: TCR beta diversity, measured per million T cells, fell in a roughly linear way with age. Considered underestimates were the diversity estimates obtained from one million T cells. The study found more naive CD4+ cells and higher diversity in long-lived than aged donors.

The study drew donors from healthy Caucasian individuals in Russia aged about 6 to 90. Per germline, CDR1 SGHRS and CDR2 YFSETQ. V lost 0 bases and J lost 6, with 12 bases in between. CDR3 length: 14 amino acids. The use of a sample-barcoded 5' primer and a J-beta primer mix characterized a second PCR of roughly 6 to 11 cycles. Via MiXCR, TCRdb re-called the 5' RACE reads, giving one row per CDR3 protein. The sample includes approximately 810,000 distinct CDR3 sequences, around 36% seen only once; the top ten take 13%. The TCR sequence derives from a man younger than 35 in good health. The chain carries TRBV5-1 and TRBJ1-2, with D tentatively TRBD1 (5 bases). The sample comprised blood. This chain's CDR3 is CASSLGGRVDGYTF. The DNA for the CDR3 is TGCGCCAGCAGCTTGGGGGGCAGGGTGGATGGCTACACCTTC.